These 15 T cell receptor beta chains originate from one sample sequenced in a study of shared clonotypes between healthy human individuals (dated by TCRdb to the early 2020s). The library was generated by the immunoSEQ multiplex PCR assay. The clones in this table, taken by TCRdb from immuneACCESS, are in-frame only. Not every clone is retained; where verified, under half of the shortfall comes from an unresolved V gene, and the cause of the rest is unknown. The table for this sample lists about 2.1 million clones; about 92% of them were counted only once. The ten most abundant clones make up 1.5% to 2% of the sample. For the CD8 naive samples, CD45RO-negative cells were positively selected for CCR7, yielding a CD45RA+CCR7+ population from which TemRA cells were excluded. Sequencing input: naive CD8+ T cells from PBMCs. The sample's cell subset or site label is to be understood as: CD45RA+CCR7+. The receptors come from a man between 18 and 29 years old in good health. Some clones in this sample may be carry-over from other donors' samples.

The V gene is TRBV19, the J gene TRBJ1-5; TRBD1 might be the D (5 bases). Trimming pared 6 bases from V and 2 bases from J, leaving 8 bases between. Germline-derived CDR1 and CDR2 are LNHDA and SQIVND (reference sequence). This CDR3 comprises 13 residues. CDR3 protein: CASRTVGNQPQHF. CDR3 in DNA: TGTGCCAGTAGGACAGTTGGCAATCAGCCCCAGCATTTT.

The CDR3 protein is CASSSWESGYNEQFF. The DNA for the CDR3 is TGTGCCAGCAGCTCCTGGGAGTCAGGGTACAATGAGCAGTTCTTC. This chain links TRBV7-3 with TRBJ2-1, with D perhaps assigned TRBD1 or TRBD2 (5 bases each). This CDR3 spans 15 amino acids. Germline-derived CDR1 and CDR2 are SGHTA and FQGTGA. The V end lost 4 bases, the J end lost 4 bases, and 14 bases lay between the germline ends.

The V gene is TRBV28, the J gene TRBJ2-5; TRBD2 might be the D (6 bases). Trimming stripped 10 bases from V and 4 bases from J, with 16 bases between. The CDR3 runs 13 residues. CDR1 MDHEN and CDR2 SYDVKM come from the germline V gene. CDR3 protein: CAIRLFGGETQYF. The CDR3 DNA follows: TGTGCCATCCGTCTGTTCGGGGGAGAGACCCAGTACTTC.

The chain recombines TRBV7-2 with TRBJ1-5; 7 bases map to TRBD1. CDR3 length: 15 residues. CDR1 is SGHTA and CDR2 is FQGNSA in the germline V gene. J lost 4 bases, V lost 1 base, and 4 bases had no gene match. The CDR3 bases are TGTGCCAGCAGCTTAGGAAGGGGGCGGAATCAGCCCCAGCATTTT. Protein: CASSLGRGRNQPQHF.

The chain links TRBV28 to TRBJ2-3, with 8 bases identical to TRBD1. The germline CDR1 and CDR2 sequences are MDHEN and SYDVKM. CDR3 size: 16 residues. The V segment lost 4 bases and the J segment 0 bases; nucleotides outside the gene matches: 6. The CDR3 loop reads CASSSPQGASTDTQYF. CDR3 sequence (DNA): TGTGCCAGCAGTTCCCCGCAGGGGGCGAGCACAGATACGCAGTATTTT.

This clone has just a few counts. The genes are TRBV30 and TRBJ1-2; D uncertain. Trimming cost V 5 bases and J 8 bases, with 21 bases left between them. CDR3 length equals 14 residues. Germline V gives CDR1 GTSNPN, CDR2 SVGIG (reference sequence). The CDR3 DNA reads TGTGCCTGGGACTTTTGGACTGAATCCGGGGGCTACACCTTC. Amino acid sequence: CAWDFWTESGGYTF.

This chain uses TRBV6-6 with TRBJ2-5; 9 bases are a match to TRBD2. Trimming removed 6 bases from V and 2 bases from J; junction bases left unmatched: 7. The CDR3 is 15 residues long. The germline CDR1 and CDR2 sequences are MNHNY and SVGAGI (reference sequence). The CDR3 bases are TGTGCCAGCAGCAAGACTAGCGGAGAACAAGAGACCCAGTACTTC. It codes for CASSKTSGEQETQYF.

Worth noting for this clone: The same CDR3 also results from other DNA sequences found in this sample. This chain uses TRBV4-1 with TRBJ2-7; 11 bases are a match to TRBD2. This CDR3 has 15 amino acids. The V segment lost 3 bases and the J segment 3 bases; nucleotides outside the gene matches: 4. CDR1 is MGHRA, CDR2 YSYEKL, per germline. This CDR3 is CASSHRLAGSYEQYF. DNA for the CDR3: TGCGCCAGCAGCCATCGACTAGCGGGGAGCTACGAGCAGTACTTC.

The CDR3: CASSRLWGGWADTQYF. For the CDR3, the DNA is TGTGCCAGCAGCAGACTCTGGGGGGGATGGGCAGATACGCAGTATTTT. The chain links TRBV9 to TRBJ2-3, with 7 bases that match TRBD2. Germline CDR1 SGDLS, CDR2 YYNGEE. The CDR3 is made up of 16 amino acids. J was trimmed by 4 bases and V by 4 bases; bases with no gene match: 12. The variable domain in full, completed from reference TRBV9 and TRBJ2-3, reads DSGVTQTPKHLITATGQRVTLRCSPRSGDLSVYWYQQSLDQGLQFLIQYYNGEERAKGNILERFSAQQFPDLHSELNLSSLELGDSALYFCASSRLWGGWADTQYFGPGTRLTVL.

A note on this clone: Relative to the germline gene, one junction end is altered; a read error may explain this. This rearrangement joins TRBV28 to TRBJ1-2, with D unclear. The germline gives CDR1 MDHEN, CDR2 SYDVKM. The CDR3 is 8 amino acids. The CDR3 here is CASSFSFF. For the CDR3, the DNA is TGTGCCAGCAGTTTTTCATTCTTC.

The V gene is TRBV9, the J gene TRBJ2-3; 11 nucleotides line up with TRBD2. The germline gives CDR1 SGDLS, CDR2 YYNGEE. V lost 0 bases to trimming and J lost 0 bases; unmatched junction nucleotides: 6. The CDR3 is 18 amino acids. CDR3: CASSVAGTSGTSTDTQYF. The CDR3 DNA sequence: TGTGCCAGCAGCGTAGCGGGGACTAGCGGTACTAGCACAGATACGCAGTATTTT.

In DNA form, the CDR3 reads TGTGCCAGCAGCCAAGGGACAGGGGAAATCTACGAGCAGTACTTC. Encoded protein: CASSQGTGEIYEQYF. V usage is TRBV4-2 and J usage is TRBJ2-7, with 9 bases matching TRBD1. CDR3 length: 15 residues. The V gene's germline CDR1 is LGHNA and CDR2 YNFKEQ. The J segment lost 3 bases and the V segment lost 1 base, leaving 4 bases of the junction unmatched.

The sample holds one count of this clone. The genes are TRBV5-8 and TRBJ2-7; tentatively, D is TRBD1 (5 bases). With 1 base removed from V and 2 bases from J, the gap between germline ends came to 10 bases. The CDR3 is 14 amino acids. Germline lookup yields CDR1 SGHTS and CDR2 YDEGEE. The CDR3 loop is CASSLLSGPYEQYF. The CDR3 coding sequence is TGTGCCAGCAGCTTGTTATCAGGGCCCTACGAGCAGTACTTC.

With respect to this clone: Other DNA sequences from this sample encode an identical CDR3 as well. The chain joins TRBV15 to TRBJ2-7, with 8 bases identical to TRBD1. There are 15 residues in the CDR3. The germline V gene encodes CDR1 LNHNV and CDR2 YYDKDF (reference sequence). The V gene end was trimmed by 3 bases and the J gene end by 0 bases; junction bases not matched to a gene: 4. This CDR3 reads CATSRDRDSSYEQYF. CDR3 DNA: TGTGCCACCAGCAGGGACAGGGACAGCTCCTACGAGCAGTACTTC. The full variable domain, rest sourced from reference TRBV15 and TRBJ2-7, is DAMVIQNPRYQVTQFGKPVTLSCSQTLNHNVMYWYQQKSSQAPKLLFHYYDKDFNNEADTPDNFQSRRPNTSFCFLDIRSPGLGDTAMYLCATSRDRDSSYEQYFGPGTRLTVT.

This chain connects TRBV5-1 to TRBJ2-7; D uncertain. The CDR3 is made up of 13 amino acids. Trimming removed 2 bases at V and 3 bases at J, with 9 bases between. Germline V gives CDR1 SGHRS, CDR2 YFSETQ. The DNA of the CDR3 is TGCGCCAGCAGCTTTTCGCACAACTACGAGCAGTACTTC. This codes for CASSFSHNYEQYF.